The 25 T cell receptor beta chains below all came from one sample that was sequenced in a study of blood T cell repertoires in COVID-19. Method: immunoSEQ multiplex PCR; TCRdb's copy keeps in-frame clones and lacks some. The table records some 190,000 clones, around nine tenths of them present only once. Specimen: peripheral blood. The receptors were sampled from a man aged 25-40 years with acute or convalescent COVID-19.

The V gene is TRBV9, the J gene TRBJ2-2; TRBD2 matches at 8 bases. CDR1 is SGDLS, CDR2 YYNGEE, per germline. The CDR3 extends over 16 amino acids. J gave up 4 bases and V 1 base, and 6 bases lay outside the gene matches. CDR3 protein: CASSVTSGGPTGELFF. The CDR3 DNA reads TGTGCCAGCAGCGTAACTTCGGGAGGGCCCACCGGGGAGCTGTTTTTT.

A single count supports this clone. The DNA for the CDR3 is TGTGCCAGTAACGTTGGGGGGTACAACTATGGCTACACCTTC. This gives the protein CASNVGGYNYGYTF. The V and J genes are TRBV19 and TRBJ1-2, with D perhaps TRBD1 (5 bases). Germline V gene lookup returns CDR1 LNHDA and CDR2 SQIVND (reference sequence). Deletions cut 7 bases from V and 2 bases from J, with 14 bases between. This CDR3 contains 14 residues.

This rearrangement joins TRBV5-6 to TRBJ2-5; 9 bases match TRBD2. The V gene's germline CDR1 is SGHDT and CDR2 YYEEEE. The CDR3 contains 15 residues. V trimming: 2 bases; J trimming: 3 bases; junction bases outside the gene matches: 5. CDR3 DNA: TGTGCCAGCAGCTTATCTAGCGGGATAAAAGAGACCCAGTACTTC. It yields the protein CASSLSSGIKETQYF.

The rearrangement links TRBV2 to TRBJ1-1; D perhaps matches TRBD1 (6 bases). CDR1 and CDR2 (germline): SNHLY, FYNNEI. V was trimmed by 7 bases and J by 0 bases, leaving 12 bases between them. The CDR3 spans 14 residues. The CDR3 bases are TGTGCCAGCACCCTGACAGGCCTGAACACTGAAGCTTTCTTT. This translates into CASTLTGLNTEAFF.

V is TRBV19 and J is TRBJ2-7; a weak D match, TRBD1 (5 bases). Germline loops: CDR1 LNHDA, CDR2 SQIVND (reference sequence). The V end lost 7 bases, the J end lost 6 bases, and 16 bases lay between the germline ends. The CDR3 is 13 residues long. CDR3 protein: CASIDSNTREQYF. For the CDR3, the DNA is TGTGCCAGTATCGACAGCAATACGCGCGAGCAGTACTTC.

V gene TRBV5-4 combines with J gene TRBJ2-5, with D perhaps matching TRBD1 (5 bases). V lost 5 bases and J 0 bases, leaving 11 bases between the germline ends. The CDR3 spans 14 residues. Germline CDR1 SGHNT, CDR2 YYREEE (reference sequence). The CDR3: CASSPDRNQETQYF. CDR3 coding DNA: TGTGCCAGCAGTCCCGACAGAAACCAAGAGACCCAGTACTTC.

This clone was recorded once. The rearrangement links TRBV5-1 to TRBJ2-5; D remains ambiguous. Germline CDR1 SGHRS, CDR2 YFSETQ. V lost 0 bases, J lost 5 bases, and 5 bases lay in between. The CDR3 spans 12 residues. The CDR3 DNA follows: TGCGCCAGCAGCTTGGCCATGGAGACCCAGTACTTC. It specifies CASSLAMETQYF.

The rearrangement uses TRBV9 and TRBJ2-2, with no clear D. V lost 3 bases and J lost 0, with 3 bases in between. The CDR3 totals 13 residues. The germline V gene has CDR1 SGDLS and CDR2 YYNGEE. The CDR3 region has the DNA TGTGCCAGCAGCGCTCCGAACACCGGGGAGCTGTTTTTT. Its protein is CASSAPNTGELFF.

This chain links TRBV12-3 or TRBV12-4 with TRBJ1-1; 8 bases are a match to TRBD1. This CDR3 spans 13 amino acids. The ends lost 5 bases at V and 6 bases at J; junction bases unmatched: 5. As DNA, the CDR3 is TGTGCCAGCAGTCAGGGGGCGAGGTCTGAAGCTTTCTTT. Its protein is CASSQGARSEAFF.

The rearrangement links TRBV28 to TRBJ1-1; D gene unclear. The ends were cut back, 7 bases at V and 5 bases at J, with 23 bases in the middle. The CDR3 runs 16 residues. The germline gives CDR1 MDHEN, CDR2 SYDVKM. This CDR3 is CASIQSRGSSKTEAFF. DNA of the CDR3: TGTGCCAGCATCCAAAGCCGCGGGAGTTCGAAAACTGAAGCTTTCTTT.

This chain links TRBV18 with TRBJ2-5, with TRBD2 matching 16 bases. This CDR3 contains 19 residues. Germline values: CDR1 KGHSH, CDR2 LQKENI. The junction had 12 bases not matched to a gene; V was cut back by 3 bases and J by 5 bases. CDR3 bases: TGTGCCAGCTCACCTTCGCCGGGACTAGCGGGGGGGAACGGCGAGACCCAGTACTTC. Amino acids: CASSPSPGLAGGNGETQYF.

The rearrangement uses TRBV2 and TRBJ2-1; weak D call: TRBD2 (5 bases). The CDR3 loop spans 12 amino acids. With 4 bases removed from V and 8 bases from J, the gap between germline ends came to 9 bases. Germline loops: CDR1 SNHLY, CDR2 FYNNEI. CDR3 region: CASSGEGYEQFF. CDR3 sequence (DNA): TGTGCCAGCAGTGGAGAGGGCTATGAGCAGTTCTTC.

This chain links TRBV3-1 (or the pseudogene TRBV3-2) with TRBJ1-4, with TRBD1 identical over 7 bases. Germline loops: CDR1 LGHDT, CDR2 YNNKEL (reference sequence). Trimming removed 4 bases from V and 2 bases from J; junction bases left unmatched: 7. The CDR3 runs to 16 residues. The CDR3 DNA follows: TGTGCCAGCAGCCGACAGGGCGGTACGACTAATGAAAAACTGTTTTTT. It yields the protein CASSRQGGTTNEKLFF.

The chain is built from TRBV5-4 and TRBJ2-2, with 9 bases matching TRBD1. This CDR3 contains 16 residues. Trimming removed 5 bases from V and 4 bases from J; junction bases left unmatched: 9. CDR1 and CDR2 from the germline V gene are SGHNT and YYREEE (reference sequence). DNA of the CDR3: TGTGCCAGCAGGATGGTGGGACAGGGAGTCACCGGGGAGCTGTTTTTT. It encodes CASRMVGQGVTGELFF. Variable domain in full (rest from reference TRBV5-4 and TRBJ2-2): ETGVTQSPTHLIKTRGQQVTLRCSSQSGHNTVSWYQQALGQGPQFIFQYYREEENGRGNFPPRFSGLQFPNYSSELNVNALELDDSALYLCASRMVGQGVTGELFFGEGSRLTVL.

This clone occurred once. This chain connects TRBV5-1 to TRBJ1-6; no firm D call. The V gene's germline CDR1 is SGHRS and CDR2 YFSETQ. The CDR3 is made up of 15 amino acids. Trimming shortened V by 6 bases and J by 10 bases, and 20 bases separated the two germline ends. The CDR3: CASTREVPGRSPLHF. DNA of the CDR3: TGCGCCAGCACGCGAGAAGTTCCGGGAAGGTCACCCCTCCACTTT.

V is TRBV7-2 and J is TRBJ2-7; 8 nucleotides agree with TRBD2. V lost 4 bases to trimming and J lost 3 bases; unmatched junction nucleotides: 8. Germline V lookup: CDR1 SGHTA, CDR2 FQGNSA. The CDR3 is made up of 15 amino acids. The CDR3 protein is CASSSYQTSGYEQYF. In DNA form, the CDR3 reads TGTGCCAGCAGCTCATACCAAACTAGCGGCTACGAGCAGTACTTC.

The genes are TRBV7-2 and TRBJ2-5; D is possibly TRBD1 (6 bases). CDR1 is SGHTA and CDR2 is FQGNSA in the germline V gene. This CDR3 spans 14 amino acids. Trimming pared 5 bases from V and 5 bases from J, leaving 15 bases between. CDR3: CASSLSGGKETQYF. In DNA, the CDR3 is TGTGCCAGCAGCCTAAGTGGGGGCAAGGAGACCCAGTACTTC.

This chain uses TRBV10-3 with TRBJ2-1; 12 bases fit TRBD2. The germline gives CDR1 ENHRY, CDR2 SYGVKD. This CDR3 contains 13 residues. The ends lost 0 bases at V and 15 bases at J; junction bases unmatched: 3. The CDR3, as DNA: TGTGCCATCAGTGAGTCGCTAGCGGGGGGGCCGTTCTTC. Translation: CAISESLAGGPFF.

This chain connects TRBV15 to TRBJ1-4; D unclear. V was cut by 0 bases and J by 1 base, with 9 bases left in between. This CDR3 region has 16 residues. CDR1 is LNHNV, CDR2 YYDKDF, per germline (reference sequence). The CDR3 region is CATSRDHSGTNEKLFF. CDR3 nucleotides: TGTGCCACCAGCAGAGATCACTCGGGAACTAATGAAAAACTGTTTTTT.

This chain links TRBV19 with TRBJ1-1; D remains ambiguous. The germline V and J ends were trimmed by 1 base and 6 bases, with 9 bases remaining between them. The CDR3 length is 13 residues. CDR1 is LNHDA, CDR2 SQIVND, per germline (reference sequence). CDR3 nucleotide sequence: TGTGCCAGTAGTATAGCCCTCGGGGCTGAAGCTTTCTTT. Translation: CASSIALGAEAFF.

The rearrangement joins TRBV15 to TRBJ2-5; D might be TRBD2 (7 bases). The germline gives CDR1 LNHNV, CDR2 YYDKDF (reference sequence). The CDR3 runs to 20 residues. Trimming removed 0 bases from V and 4 bases from J, with 27 bases in between. The DNA of the CDR3 is TGTGCCACCAGCAGAGATGGGTCTGTAGGCGTAGGGGGGGACGGAGAGACCCAGTACTTC. Protein sequence: CATSRDGSVGVGGDGETQYF.

The chain's CDR3 is CASSASDGAEAFF. DNA for the CDR3: TGTGCCAGCAGCGCGTCTGACGGGGCTGAAGCTTTCTTT. The rearrangement uses TRBV11-3 and TRBJ1-1, with D unresolved. V was trimmed by 5 bases and J by 6 bases, leaving 13 bases between them. This CDR3 is built from 13 residues. Per germline, CDR1 SGHNT and CDR2 YENEEA.

This chain connects TRBV30 to TRBJ1-1, with 7 bases matching TRBD1. Germline loops: CDR1 GTSNPN, CDR2 SVGIG (reference sequence). This CDR3 has 14 amino acids. The V segment lost 0 bases and the J segment 7 bases; nucleotides outside the gene matches: 8. The CDR3 is CAWSVGGIRSEAFF. CDR3 nucleotide sequence: TGTGCCTGGAGTGTAGGGGGCATACGCAGTGAAGCTTTCTTT. Variable domain in full (rest from reference TRBV30 and TRBJ1-1): SQTIHQWPATLVQPVGSPLSLECTVEGTSNPNLYWYRQAAGRGLQLLFYSVGIGQISSEVPQNLSASRPQDRQFILSSKKLLLSDSGFYLCAWSVGGIRSEAFFGQGTRLTVV.

V usage is TRBV7-8 and J usage is TRBJ2-1; D not certain. CDR1 is SGHVS, CDR2 FQNEAQ, per germline. V was clipped by 0 bases and J by 4 bases, with 10 bases between them. This CDR3 has 15 amino acids. The CDR3 is CASSLASQVYNEQFF. The CDR3 nucleotides read TGTGCCAGCAGCTTAGCCTCGCAGGTATACAATGAGCAGTTCTTC. The whole variable domain, filled in from reference TRBV7-8 and TRBJ2-1, reads GAGVSQSPRYKVAKRGQDVALRCDPISGHVSLFWYQQALGQGPEFLTYFQNEAQLDKSGLPSDRFFAERPEGSVSTLKIQRTQQEDSAVYLCASSLASQVYNEQFFGPGTRLTVL.

The J gene is TRBJ1-2, the V gene TRBV7-9; TRBD1 matches at 7 bases. J lost 10 bases, V lost 1 base, and 3 bases had no gene match. This CDR3 contains 12 residues. Germline lookup yields CDR1 SEHNR and CDR2 FQNEAQ (reference sequence). The CDR3: CASSLETGHYTF. As DNA, the CDR3 is TGTGCCAGCAGCTTAGAGACAGGGCACTACACCTTC.